This T cell receptor (beta chain) derives from a study of blood T cell repertoires in COVID-19. Turning to the study itself: The analysed material was cDNA or gDNA that came from T cells, B-cell-depleted T cells, or PBMCs.

How the authors handled the data: Reference gene primer amplification gave nucleated cell count estimates. The table came from immunoSEQ multiplex PCR; TCRdb's copy has only in-frame clones and leaves some out. From that table come the V and J calls and clone size; the DNA was used to work out D and trimming. Here the sample spans about 190,000 clones, approximately 84% being singletons. The study drew participants aged 18 to 89 years from 20 to 30 US areas. The study assigned cohorts using participant-reported clinical history. The sample holds one count of this clone. Germline V CDR1 and CDR2: MNHEY, SMNVEV (reference sequence). CDR3 size: 16 residues. V shed 3 bases and J shed 5 bases, with 17 bases lying between them.

This TCR was sampled from a young woman who had recovered from COVID-19. The sample was PBMCs or T cells enriched from blood (not recorded which). V usage is TRBV27 and J usage is TRBJ2-1; a possible D gene is TRBD2 (6 bases). The CDR3 loop reads CASSFSLAGWDNEQFF. The CDR3 DNA follows: TGTGCCAGCAGTTTTTCCTTGGCGGGATGGGACAATGAGCAGTTCTTC.